Listed below are T cell receptor beta chains from one sample, sequenced in a study of blood T cell repertoires in COVID-19. TCRdb's table, derived via immunoSEQ multiplex PCR, lists solely in-frame clones and lacks some. The sample yields roughly 110,000 clones, more than 70% seen once. Sequencing was carried out using peripheral blood. Receptors were obtained from a human donor in a cohort sampled during active COVID-19. CDR3s include the opening cysteine and the closing phenylalanine or tryptophan. D genes are given only for firm matches. Clone size, where shown, is once, few, many, or a class for clones that have expanded.

j_gene,d_gene,abundance,v_gene,CDR3nt,CDR3aa
TRBJ2-3,.,.,TRBV7-9,TGTGCCAGCAGCTTAGTATCTGCCGGAGGAGACACAGATACGCAGTATTTT,CASSLVSAGGDTDTQYF
TRBJ2-1,TRBD2,.,TRBV28,TGTGCCAGCAGCCTGACTAGCGCCTACAATGAGCAGTTCTTC,CASSLTSAYNEQFF
TRBJ1-1,TRBD1,.,TRBV2,TGTGCCTTTCCGGGACAGGGGGGTGGGACTGAAGCTTTCTTT,CAFPGQGGGTEAFF
TRBJ1-3,.,.,TRBV6-5,TGTGCCAGCAGGGTTGACACTCCTGGAAACACCATATATTTT,CASRVDTPGNTIYF
TRBJ2-3,.,.,TRBV7-3,TGTGCCAGCAGCTTAACAATCCGGTCACCGCGTCACACAGATACGCAGTATTTT,CASSLTIRSPRHTDTQYF
TRBJ2-1,TRBD2,few,TRBV25-1,TGTGCCAGCCGGGGGGGAGGGTATAGCTCCTACAATGAGCAGTTCTTC,CASRGGGYSSYNEQFF
TRBJ1-3,.,few,TRBV4-2,TGTGCCAGCAGCTCTCCAAGTCTAGGAAACACCATATATTTT,CASSSPSLGNTIYF
TRBJ1-1,.,once,TRBV30,TGTGCCTGGGTTCGGGGGGCTCCGAACACTGAAGCTTTCTTT,CAWVRGAPNTEAFF
TRBJ2-1,TRBD2,.,TRBV5-1,TGCGCCAGCAGCCCGGGACTAGCGGGAGGGGAGCAGTTCTTC,CASSPGLAGGEQFF
TRBJ2-3,.,.,TRBV15,TGTGCCACCGGCAACTTAATTACAGATACGCAGTATTTT,CATGNLITDTQYF
TRBJ2-1,.,.,TRBV27,TGTGCCAGCAGCCGAGAGGACAGTTACAATGAGCAGTTCTTC,CASSREDSYNEQFF
TRBJ2-1,TRBD1,.,TRBV5-6,TGTGCCAGCAGCCAGAGTGGCAGGGGGCTTTACAATGAGCAGTTCTTC,CASSQSGRGLYNEQFF
TRBJ2-2,.,.,TRBV5-6,TGTGCCAGCAGCTTGGGCGGGTTAGCCACCGGGGAGCTGTTTTTT,CASSLGGLATGELFF
TRBJ1-5,.,.,TRBV29-1,TGCAGCGTTGGACAGGGCAATCAGCCCCAGCATTTT,CSVGQGNQPQHF
TRBJ2-5,TRBD2,.,TRBV5-1,TGCGCCAGCAGCGCGACCGGGACTAGCGAAGAGACCCAGTACTTC,CASSATGTSEETQYF
TRBJ1-5,.,.,TRBV6-4,TGTGCCAGCAGCCCCGACGGTGGGCGCAATCAGCCCCAGCATTTT,CASSPDGGRNQPQHF
TRBJ1-1,.,.,TRBV9,TGTGCCAGCAGCGCACAGTTGAACACTGAAGCTTTCTTT,CASSAQLNTEAFF
TRBJ2-1,TRBD2,.,TRBV5-1,TGCGCCAGCAGCTTGGTGGGTAGCGGGGGGTTCAATGAGCAGTTCTTC,CASSLVGSGGFNEQFF
TRBJ2-7,.,.,TRBV19,TGTGCCAGTAGTATGCGCCACAGCATCTACGAGCAGTACTTC,CASSMRHSIYEQYF
TRBJ2-5,.,.,TRBV12-5,TGTGCTAGTGGTTTTGGGGGCGCGGAGACCCAGTACTTC,CASGFGGAETQYF
TRBJ2-1,TRBD2,.,TRBV5-4,TGTGCCAGCAGCTTGGGGACTAGCGGGCGTTACAATGAGCAGTTCTTC,CASSLGTSGRYNEQFF
TRBJ2-1,.,.,TRBV9,TGTGCCAGCAGCGTAATGAACGGGGGCAATGAGCAGTTCTTC,CASSVMNGGNEQFF
TRBJ2-3,TRBD1,.,TRBV6-2/TRBV6-3,TGTGCCAGCAGTTACCCGCCGGGACAGCGCACAGATACGCAGTATTTT,CASSYPPGQRTDTQYF
TRBJ2-2,TRBD1,many,TRBV7-7,TGTGCCAGCAGCTCAGGACCTTGGACAGGCCGCACCGGGGAGCTGTTTTTT,CASSSGPWTGRTGELFF
TRBJ2-1,.,.,TRBV6-4,TGTGCCAGCAGTGATTTGGGGGGGGCGAGGAATGAGCAGTTCTTC,CASSDLGGARNEQFF
TRBJ1-2,.,.,TRBV4-3,TGCGCCAGCAGCCAAGATACGGGAGGGAAATCCTATGGCTACACCTTC,CASSQDTGGKSYGYTF
TRBJ2-7,.,.,TRBV5-1,TGCGCCAGCAGCTCACAGGGCGGCCCCTACGAGCAGTACTTC,CASSSQGGPYEQYF
TRBJ2-5,TRBD1,.,TRBV9,TGTGCCAGCGCCGACAGGGTAAATGCAGAGACCCAGTACTTC,CASADRVNAETQYF
TRBJ2-1,TRBD2,.,TRBV11-2,TGTGCCAGCAGCTTATTTTCGGGACTAGCGGACAATGAGCAGTTCTTC,CASSLFSGLADNEQFF
TRBJ1-2,TRBD1,.,TRBV29-1,TGCAGCGTCGACAGGGTGGGCTATGGCTACACCTTC,CSVDRVGYGYTF
TRBJ2-7,.,once,TRBV4-2,TGTGCCAGCAGCCAAGATCAGAATCGGTGGGCCTCCTACGAGCAGTACTTC,CASSQDQNRWASYEQYF
TRBJ2-3,TRBD2,.,TRBV5-1,TGCGCCAGCAGCTCGACCCCACTAGCGAAAGCCACAGATACGCAGTATTTT,CASSSTPLAKATDTQYF
TRBJ1-6,TRBD1,few,TRBV9,TGTGCCAGCAGCGTAGGGGGGGACAGGGCTTCACCCCTCCACTTT,CASSVGGDRASPLHF
TRBJ1-4,TRBD1,once,TRBV7-8,TGTGCCAGCAGCCCAAACAGGGGAACTAATGAAAAACTGTTTTTT,CASSPNRGTNEKLFF
TRBJ1-4,.,once,TRBV7-9,TGTGCCAGCAGCCCCCTTGAAAAACTGTTTTTT,CASSPLEKLFF
TRBJ2-1,.,once,TRBV9,TGTGCCAGCAGCGTACGGGACAATGAGCAGTTCTTC,CASSVRDNEQFF